The entry below gives a single T cell receptor beta chain sequence along with its context. This clone's antigen is unknown. No per-base quality is available; no much larger clone lies one base away. The germline V gene sets CDR1 to WSHSY and CDR2 to SAAADI. The CDR3 has 15 amino acids, counting the end cysteine and phenylalanine. Only the CDR3 region is kept as DNA, spanning 45 bases read in frame from base 1. Ends trimmed: V by 5 bases, J by 4 bases; bases unmatched to a gene: 9. The sample originates from a study of blood T cell repertoires in COVID-19 (dated by TCRdb to between 2020 and 2021). Describing the broader study: Samples from collaborators originated in the United States, Italy and Spain and spanned both the acute and convalescent phases of COVID-19. The material from the prospective study consisted of cDNA or gDNA derived from T cells, B-cell-depleted T cells, or PBMCs. Subjects who had been exposed to COVID-19, were actively infected with it, or had recovered from it provided the deeply sampled blood TCRbeta repertoires that made up the dataset. The repertoires were released in a freely available public database meant as a resource for research on the immune response to SARS-CoV-2. Samples were obtained from the ongoing ImmuneRACE study (first 160 participants) and from about 1,300 subjects provided by 6 global collaborators. Sample metadata almost always included a de-identified subject ID, COVID-19 status, age in years and sex. Where available, HLA class I and class II types were obtained from metadata supplied by the sample provider rather than from assay-based typing.

Study-wide conclusions, independent of this receptor: The amount of clinical and demographic metadata varied by source and participant and was provided uncurated.

In Seattle, one collaborating source enrolled patients while the infection was active and tracked those patients longitudinally over the course of disease. Each collaborating institution followed its own protocols to collect whole blood in K2EDTA tubes. For TCRbeta analysis, collaborator samples were shipped as frozen whole blood, as isolated PBMCs, or as DNA extracted from either sample type. TCRbeta CDR3 regions were amplified from genomic DNA by means of the immunoSEQ Assay, a bias-controlled multiplex PCR. On the study's bioinformatics: The number of nucleated cells in each sample was estimated from the amplification of reference gene primers within the assay. To quantify the absolute abundance of each unique TCRbeta CDR3 rearrangement, sequence reads were collapsed and filtered. For each sample, productive Simpson clonality was calculated as the square root of Simpson's diversity index across productive rearrangements. TCRdb obtained this table from immuneACCESS and retained in-frame rearrangements with V and J assigned. These tables miss some clones; where compared with another copy, unresolved V genes account for less than half of the shortfall, and the remainder is unexplained. That table gives V, J and clone size, and the DNA gave D and trimming. The sample table lists around 200,000 clones, approximately 88% of them with a count of one. Of the sample, roughly 7.2% falls within the top ten clones.

What was sequenced was peripheral blood. The chain links TRBV10-2 with TRBJ1-2; TRBD1 agrees with 8 junctional bases. The receptor comes from a woman between 40 and 55 years old with COVID-19, enrolled during active disease. The encoded CDR3 is CASSSGQGSLYGYTF. The nucleotide sequence is given as TGCGCCAGCAGTTCCGGACAGGGTAGCCTCTATGGCTACACCTTC.